The rows below give T cell receptor beta chains drawn from one sample of a study of shared clonotypes between healthy human individuals. The table came from immunoSEQ multiplex PCR; TCRdb's copy has only in-frame clones and leaves some out. This sample has about 2.2 million clones, with under 95% found just once. Sequenced material: naive CD8+ T cells from PBMCs. These receptors were collected from a man aged 18-30 years in good health. Some clones in this sample may be carry-over from other donors' samples. The CDR3 runs from the conserved cysteine through the conserved F or W. Fields, in order: CDR3 length, clone size, V gene, D gene, J gene, CDR3 protein, CDR3 DNA. A D gene is named only where the DNA matches it firmly. Only part of the rows carry a size: once, few, many, or a class if the clone is expanded.

len: 17; abundance: NA; v_gene: TRBV7-3; d_gene: NA; j_gene: TRBJ2-6; CDR3aa: CASSPQTATSGANVLTF; CDR3nt: TGTGCCAGCAGCCCCCAGACAGCAACCTCTGGGGCCAACGTCCTGACTTTC
len: 15; abundance: few; v_gene: TRBV9; d_gene: TRBD2; j_gene: TRBJ2-3; CDR3aa: CASSLEGLASDTQYF; CDR3nt: TGTGCCAGCAGCCTGGAAGGACTAGCGTCAGATACGCAGTATTTT
len: 15; abundance: once; v_gene: TRBV29-1; d_gene: TRBD1; j_gene: TRBJ2-1; CDR3aa: CSVGVGTAWGNEQFF; CDR3nt: TGCAGCGTTGGCGTTGGGACAGCCTGGGGCAATGAGCAGTTCTTC
len: 12; abundance: NA; v_gene: TRBV6-1; d_gene: NA; j_gene: TRBJ2-4; CDR3aa: CATRDVGNIQYF; CDR3nt: TGTGCCACCCGGGATGTGGGAAACATTCAGTACTTC
len: 14; abundance: NA; v_gene: TRBV10-3; d_gene: TRBD1; j_gene: TRBJ1-1; CDR3aa: CAIRRTGANTEAFF; CDR3nt: TGTGCCATCAGACGGACAGGGGCGAACACTGAAGCTTTCTTT
len: 15; abundance: NA; v_gene: TRBV6-1; d_gene: TRBD2; j_gene: TRBJ2-7; CDR3aa: CASNKAGGEPYEQYF; CDR3nt: TGTGCCAGCAACAAGGCGGGGGGGGAGCCCTACGAGCAGTACTTC
len: 15; abundance: NA; v_gene: TRBV4-2; d_gene: NA; j_gene: TRBJ2-1; CDR3aa: CASSQVQISYNEQFF; CDR3nt: TGTGCCAGCAGCCAAGTACAAATCTCCTACAATGAGCAGTTCTTC
len: 13; abundance: NA; v_gene: TRBV19; d_gene: NA; j_gene: TRBJ1-1; CDR3aa: CASSIWESTEAFF; CDR3nt: TGTGCCAGTAGTATTTGGGAGTCCACTGAAGCTTTCTTT
len: 14; abundance: NA; v_gene: TRBV14; d_gene: TRBD2; j_gene: TRBJ2-7; CDR3aa: CASSPGLARYEQYF; CDR3nt: TGTGCCAGCAGCCCCGGACTAGCGCGCTACGAGCAGTACTTC
len: 15; abundance: NA; v_gene: TRBV5-4; d_gene: TRBD2; j_gene: TRBJ2-1; CDR3aa: CASSSGTSGANEQFF; CDR3nt: TGTGCCAGCAGTTCCGGGACTAGCGGGGCGAATGAGCAGTTCTTC
len: 16; abundance: NA; v_gene: TRBV27; d_gene: NA; j_gene: TRBJ1-2; CDR3aa: CASSSRPPRSDYGYTF; CDR3nt: TGTGCCAGCAGTTCGAGACCACCACGTTCGGACTATGGCTACACCTTC
len: 17; abundance: NA; v_gene: TRBV27; d_gene: NA; j_gene: TRBJ2-4; CDR3aa: CASWPGSRPIAKNIQYF; CDR3nt: TGTGCCAGCTGGCCAGGGTCTAGACCAATAGCCAAAAACATTCAGTACTTC
len: 14; abundance: NA; v_gene: TRBV28; d_gene: NA; j_gene: TRBJ1-2; CDR3aa: CATFPTEINYGYTF; CDR3nt: TGTGCCACCTTCCCCACAGAAATCAACTATGGCTACACCTTC
len: 15; abundance: NA; v_gene: TRBV5-1; d_gene: TRBD1; j_gene: TRBJ2-2; CDR3aa: CASSFDRENTGELFF; CDR3nt: TGCGCCAGCAGCTTCGACAGGGAGAACACCGGGGAGCTGTTTTTT
len: 14; abundance: once; v_gene: TRBV7-9; d_gene: NA; j_gene: TRBJ2-7; CDR3aa: CASSAGAPSYEQYF; CDR3nt: TGTGCCAGCAGCGCAGGGGCGCCGTCCTACGAGCAGTACTTC
len: 15; abundance: NA; v_gene: TRBV1; d_gene: NA; j_gene: TRBJ1-4; CDR3aa: CTSSQVPDINEKLFF; CDR3nt: TGCACCAGCAGCCAAGTGCCAGATATAAATGAAAAACTGTTTTTT
len: 17; abundance: NA; v_gene: TRBV2; d_gene: TRBD2; j_gene: TRBJ2-2; CDR3aa: CASSSPAGGPGTGELFF; CDR3nt: TGTGCCAGCAGTTCGCCGGCGGGAGGGCCTGGGACCGGGGAGCTGTTTTTT
len: 13; abundance: NA; v_gene: TRBV2; d_gene: NA; j_gene: TRBJ2-7; CDR3aa: CASSRTSNYEQYF; CDR3nt: TGTGCCAGCAGTCGGACATCCAATTACGAGCAGTACTTC
len: 11; abundance: few; v_gene: TRBV29-1; d_gene: NA; j_gene: TRBJ1-1; CDR3aa: CSVPYNTEAFF; CDR3nt: TGCAGCGTTCCGTATAACACTGAAGCTTTCTTT
len: 13; abundance: NA; v_gene: TRBV7-9; d_gene: NA; j_gene: TRBJ2-7; CDR3aa: CASSFPRGYEQYF; CDR3nt: TGTGCCAGCAGCTTTCCAAGGGGCTACGAGCAGTACTTC
len: 18; abundance: NA; v_gene: TRBV15; d_gene: TRBD2; j_gene: TRBJ2-2; CDR3aa: CATSRDVGEGLEHGELFF; CDR3nt: TGTGCCACCAGCAGAGACGTGGGGGAGGGGCTGGAACACGGGGAGCTGTTTTTT
len: 14; abundance: NA; v_gene: TRBV28; d_gene: NA; j_gene: TRBJ1-5; CDR3aa: CASSSRTGNQPQHF; CDR3nt: TGTGCCAGCAGTTCGCGGACGGGAAATCAGCCCCAGCATTTT
len: 14; abundance: NA; v_gene: TRBV7-8; d_gene: NA; j_gene: TRBJ2-5; CDR3aa: CASSVLAPEETQYF; CDR3nt: TGTGCCAGCAGCGTGCTAGCGCCTGAAGAGACCCAGTACTTC
len: 14; abundance: NA; v_gene: TRBV7-9; d_gene: NA; j_gene: TRBJ1-5; CDR3aa: CASSPRDGNQPQHF; CDR3nt: TGTGCCAGCAGCCCTCGGGACGGCAATCAGCCCCAGCATTTT
len: 15; abundance: NA; v_gene: TRBV4-1; d_gene: TRBD2; j_gene: TRBJ2-7; CDR3aa: CASSLAGGPTYEQYF; CDR3nt: TGCGCCAGCAGCCTAGCGGGAGGCCCGACCTACGAGCAGTACTTC
len: 10; abundance: NA; v_gene: TRBV30; d_gene: NA; j_gene: TRBJ2-7; CDR3aa: CAVDSYEQYF; CDR3nt: TGTGCCGTTGACAGCTACGAGCAGTACTTC
len: 14; abundance: NA; v_gene: TRBV11-2; d_gene: TRBD2; j_gene: TRBJ2-7; CDR3aa: CASSLVGGNYEQYF; CDR3nt: TGTGCCAGCAGCTTAGTGGGAGGGAACTACGAGCAGTACTTC
len: 15; abundance: NA; v_gene: TRBV9; d_gene: TRBD1; j_gene: TRBJ1-4; CDR3aa: CASSVKGQGNEKLFF; CDR3nt: TGTGCCAGCAGCGTAAAGGGACAGGGGAATGAAAAACTGTTTTTT
len: 14; abundance: NA; v_gene: TRBV28; d_gene: NA; j_gene: TRBJ2-7; CDR3aa: CASSFGRNSYEQYF; CDR3nt: TGTGCCAGCAGTTTCGGGCGGAACTCCTACGAGCAGTACTTC
len: 20; abundance: NA; v_gene: TRBV27; d_gene: TRBD1; j_gene: TRBJ2-1; CDR3aa: CASSNRRDRVGGGSRNEQFF; CDR3nt: TGTGCCAGCAGCAACCGCCGGGACAGGGTAGGTGGCGGGAGCCGGAATGAGCAGTTCTTC
len: 16; abundance: NA; v_gene: TRBV7-8; d_gene: TRBD2; j_gene: TRBJ2-1; CDR3aa: CASSLGAGVVKNEQFF; CDR3nt: TGTGCCAGCAGCTTAGGGGCGGGAGTAGTGAAAAATGAGCAGTTCTTC
len: 15; abundance: NA; v_gene: TRBV10-3; d_gene: TRBD2; j_gene: TRBJ2-7; CDR3aa: CAIMVGAGVLYEQYF; CDR3nt: TGTGCCATCATGGTAGGGGCGGGAGTGTTATACGAGCAGTACTTC
len: 15; abundance: NA; v_gene: TRBV5-1; d_gene: NA; j_gene: TRBJ1-1; CDR3aa: CASSLEWSMNTEAFF; CDR3nt: TGCGCCAGCAGCTTGGAATGGTCAATGAACACTGAAGCTTTCTTT
len: 15; abundance: NA; v_gene: TRBV7-8; d_gene: NA; j_gene: TRBJ2-1; CDR3aa: CASSNGLRVYNEQFF; CDR3nt: TGTGCCAGCAGCAACGGACTAAGGGTGTACAATGAGCAGTTCTTC
len: 16; abundance: NA; v_gene: TRBV5-5; d_gene: NA; j_gene: TRBJ2-5; CDR3aa: CASSSRMTGRVETQYF; CDR3nt: TGTGCCAGCAGCTCCCGGATGACCGGAAGGGTGGAGACCCAGTACTTC
len: 11; abundance: NA; v_gene: TRBV25-1; d_gene: NA; j_gene: TRBJ1-1; CDR3aa: CASSYMSEAFF; CDR3nt: TGTGCCAGCAGTTACATGAGTGAAGCTTTCTTT
len: 17; abundance: NA; v_gene: TRBV4-1; d_gene: NA; j_gene: TRBJ2-7; CDR3aa: CASSPYVGVYSSYEQYF; CDR3nt: TGCGCCAGCAGCCCCTATGTAGGGGTTTACAGCTCCTACGAGCAGTACTTC
len: 15; abundance: NA; v_gene: TRBV7-2; d_gene: TRBD2; j_gene: TRBJ2-4; CDR3aa: CASSLIAGVGYIQYF; CDR3nt: TGTGCCAGCAGCTTAATAGCGGGAGTGGGATACATTCAGTACTTC
len: 15; abundance: NA; v_gene: TRBV14; d_gene: NA; j_gene: TRBJ2-4; CDR3aa: CASSQDKAAHAIQYF; CDR3nt: TGTGCCAGCAGCCAAGATAAAGCCGCCCACGCCATTCAGTACTTC
len: 12; abundance: few; v_gene: TRBV7-9; d_gene: NA; j_gene: TRBJ2-1; CDR3aa: CASSLSGTEQFF; CDR3nt: TGTGCCAGCAGCTTATCCGGTACTGAGCAGTTCTTC
len: 14; abundance: once; v_gene: TRBV19; d_gene: TRBD1; j_gene: TRBJ1-5; CDR3aa: CASSVRDRNQPQHF; CDR3nt: TGTGCCAGTAGTGTCCGGGACAGAAATCAGCCCCAGCATTTT
len: 15; abundance: NA; v_gene: TRBV27; d_gene: NA; j_gene: TRBJ2-7; CDR3aa: CASSLSGGLTYEQYF; CDR3nt: TGTGCCAGCAGTTTATCAGGGGGGCTCACCTACGAGCAGTACTTC
len: 15; abundance: few; v_gene: TRBV28; d_gene: TRBD1; j_gene: TRBJ2-3; CDR3aa: CASSLWDRGADTQYF; CDR3nt: TGTGCCAGCAGTTTATGGGACAGGGGGGCAGATACGCAGTATTTT
len: 18; abundance: NA; v_gene: TRBV9; d_gene: NA; j_gene: TRBJ1-5; CDR3aa: CASSLTSDSPFSNQPQHF; CDR3nt: TGTGCCAGCAGCCTGACATCGGACAGTCCCTTTAGCAATCAGCCCCAGCATTTT
len: 15; abundance: NA; v_gene: TRBV27; d_gene: NA; j_gene: TRBJ2-6; CDR3aa: CASSLVGTGANVLTF; CDR3nt: TGTGCCAGCAGTTTAGTGGGGACTGGGGCCAACGTCCTGACTTTC
len: 13; abundance: once; v_gene: TRBV6-6; d_gene: NA; j_gene: TRBJ2-1; CDR3aa: CASESDGGNEQFF; CDR3nt: TGTGCCAGCGAATCGGACGGCGGCAATGAGCAGTTCTTC
len: 14; abundance: NA; v_gene: TRBV28; d_gene: TRBD1; j_gene: TRBJ2-1; CDR3aa: CASSSRQGPHEQFF; CDR3nt: TGTGCCAGCAGTTCGAGACAGGGGCCCCATGAGCAGTTCTTC
len: 14; abundance: NA; v_gene: TRBV5-4; d_gene: NA; j_gene: TRBJ1-1; CDR3aa: CASSSGLSNTEAFF; CDR3nt: TGTGCCAGCAGCTCGGGACTTTCGAACACTGAAGCTTTCTTT